The sequence of this TCR beta chain was determined in a study of blood T cell repertoires in COVID-19 (dated by TCRdb to about 2020). Some background on the complete study: Samples from collaborators originated in the United States, Italy and Spain and spanned both the acute and convalescent phases of COVID-19. The material from the prospective study consisted of cDNA or gDNA derived from T cells, B-cell-depleted T cells, or PBMCs. Samples were obtained from the ongoing ImmuneRACE study (first 160 participants) and from over 1,000 subjects provided by 6 global collaborators. Where available, HLA class I and class II types were taken from metadata supplied by the sample provider and were not determined by assay-based typing. Nearly every sample came with metadata listing a de-identified subject ID, COVID-19 status, age in years and sex. A freely available public database, intended as a resource for researchers studying the immune response to SARS-CoV-2, is where the repertoires were released. The dataset comprised deeply sampled blood TCRbeta repertoires from subjects exposed to, actively infected with, or recovered from COVID-19.

Notes on this clone: What this receptor recognizes is not known. No base qualities exist here, and no much larger clone lies one base off it.

In the prospective study, participants were roughly 18 to 95 years old, resided in 24 geographic areas of the United States, and were enrolled through a virtual design. In the prospective study, cohorts were assigned on the basis of participant-reported clinical history obtained from a screening survey and a study questionnaire. For ImmuneRACE Cohort 3, a participant was defined as recovered based on two consecutive negative NP/OP PCR tests, clearance by a healthcare professional, or resolution of symptoms. In the prospective study, whole blood, serum and a nasopharyngeal or oropharyngeal swab were collected from each participant by mobile phlebotomists. Participants in the prospective study had the option to provide additional blood draws and questionnaires over a roughly 2-month period. Before DNA extraction, prospective study blood samples were shipped either frozen or at room temperature. The immunoSEQ Assay, a bias-controlled multiplex PCR, was used to amplify TCRbeta CDR3 regions from genomic DNA. On the authors' methods: The number of nucleated cells in each sample was estimated by amplification of reference gene primers within the assay. Sequence reads were collapsed and filtered to measure the absolute abundance of every unique TCRbeta CDR3 rearrangement. For each sample, productive Simpson clonality was calculated as the square root of Simpson's diversity index over productive rearrangements. The table comes from immuneACCESS by way of TCRdb, which keeps in-frame sequences with V and J called. Part of the clones is missing from these tables; in studies checked, under half for an unresolved V gene and the rest for unknown reasons. Clonal size and the V and J genes are those of that table, whereas D and trimming came from the DNA. For this sample the table gives almost 400,000 clones, of which approximately 89% were detected only once. The ten most abundant clones make up about 1.7% of the sample.

Overall results and qualifications from the work: The amount of clinical and demographic metadata varied by source and participant and was provided uncurated.

Sequencing was done on a sample of PBMCs or T cells enriched from blood (not recorded which). The receptor's source is a woman in her thirties who had recovered from COVID-19.

At the DNA level, the sequence is TGTGCCAGCTCTCAATCCGACAGGGCGGCTAATGAAAAACTGTTTTTT. Its amino acids are CASSQSDRAANEKLFF. The chain uses TRBV18 and TRBJ1-4; 7 bases in the junction line up with TRBD1. According to the germline V gene, CDR1 reads KGHSH and CDR2 reads LQKENI. After removal of 6 bases from V and 3 bases from J, the junction retains 10 bases not matched to a gene. Its CDR3 holds 16 amino acids, cysteine through phenylalanine. Just CDR3 DNA is preserved here, 48 bases in frame from base 1.